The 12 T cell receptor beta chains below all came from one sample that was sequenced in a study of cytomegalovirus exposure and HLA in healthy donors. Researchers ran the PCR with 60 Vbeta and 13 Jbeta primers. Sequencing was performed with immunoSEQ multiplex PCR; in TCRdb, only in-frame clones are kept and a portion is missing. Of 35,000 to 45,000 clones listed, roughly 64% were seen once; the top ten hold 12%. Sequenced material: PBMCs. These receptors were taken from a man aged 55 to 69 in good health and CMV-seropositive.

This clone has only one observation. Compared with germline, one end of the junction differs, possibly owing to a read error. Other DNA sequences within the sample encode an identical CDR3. CDR3 bases: TGTGCCAGCAGCGAAGATAGGACAGGGTTGAATGAGCAGTTCTTC. The encoded protein is CASSEDRTGLNEQFF. The chain has TRBV6-1 and TRBJ2-1; 8 bases align to TRBD1. The CDR3 is 15 residues long. Germline CDR1 MNHNS, CDR2 SASEGT.

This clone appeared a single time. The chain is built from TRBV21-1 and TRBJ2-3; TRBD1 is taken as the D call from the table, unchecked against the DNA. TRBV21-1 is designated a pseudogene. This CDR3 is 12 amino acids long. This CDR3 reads CASSRWGDTQYF. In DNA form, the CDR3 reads TGTGCCAGCAGCCGTTGGGGCGATACGCAGTATTTT.

The CDR3 bases are TGTGCCAGCAGTTTAAAGAGGTCCTACGAGCAGTACTTC. Translated: CASSLKRSYEQYF. The rearrangement uses TRBV27 and TRBJ2-7; the D is unclear. Germline V lookup: CDR1 MNHEY, CDR2 SMNVEV (reference sequence). Trimming removed 2 bases from V and 1 base from J, with 6 bases in between. The CDR3 is 13 residues long.

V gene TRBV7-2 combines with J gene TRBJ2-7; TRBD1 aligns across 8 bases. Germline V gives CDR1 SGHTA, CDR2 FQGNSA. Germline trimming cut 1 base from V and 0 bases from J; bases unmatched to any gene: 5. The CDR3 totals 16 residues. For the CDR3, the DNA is TGTGCCAGCAGCTTAGGGTGGGACAGGACCTCCTACGAGCAGTACTTC. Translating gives CASSLGWDRTSYEQYF. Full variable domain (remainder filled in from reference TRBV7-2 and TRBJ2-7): GAGVSQSPSNKVTEKGKDVELRCDPISGHTALYWYRQSLGQGLEFLIYFQGNSAPDKSGLPSDRFSAERTGGSVSTLTIQRTQQEDSAVYLCASSLGWDRTSYEQYFGPGTRLTVT.

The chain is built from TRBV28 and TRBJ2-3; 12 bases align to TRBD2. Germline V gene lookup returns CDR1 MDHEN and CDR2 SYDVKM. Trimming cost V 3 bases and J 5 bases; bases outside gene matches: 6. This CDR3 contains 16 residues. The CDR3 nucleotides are TGTGCCAGCAGTTTTCTAGCGGGAGGGCCGTTAGATACGCAGTATTTT. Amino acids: CASSFLAGGPLDTQYF.

CDR3 sequence (DNA): TGCGCCAGCAGCTTCGGGGGGAACGATGGCTACACCTTC. The encoded protein is CASSFGGNDGYTF. The chain has TRBV5-1 and TRBJ1-2; weak D call: TRBD1 (5 bases). Germline CDR1 reads SGHRS; CDR2 reads YFSETQ. The CDR3 contains 13 residues. The ends were cut back, 2 bases at V and 6 bases at J, with 11 bases in the middle.

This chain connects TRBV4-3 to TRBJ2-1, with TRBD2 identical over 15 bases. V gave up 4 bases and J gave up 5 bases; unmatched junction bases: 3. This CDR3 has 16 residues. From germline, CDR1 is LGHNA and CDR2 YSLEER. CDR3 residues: CASSPGTSGRNNEQFF. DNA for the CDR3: TGCGCCAGCAGCCCCGGGACTAGCGGGAGGAACAATGAGCAGTTCTTC.

The CDR3 here is CASSQDGASGAYNEQFF. Written as DNA, the CDR3 is TGCGCCAGCAGCCAAGACGGCGCTAGCGGTGCCTACAATGAGCAGTTCTTC. The chain couples TRBV4-3 to TRBJ2-1, with TRBD2 matching 7 bases. The CDR3 length is 17 residues. Germline V lookup: CDR1 LGHNA, CDR2 YSLEER. The trim removed 0 bases at V and 2 bases at J, leaving 7 bases unmatched.

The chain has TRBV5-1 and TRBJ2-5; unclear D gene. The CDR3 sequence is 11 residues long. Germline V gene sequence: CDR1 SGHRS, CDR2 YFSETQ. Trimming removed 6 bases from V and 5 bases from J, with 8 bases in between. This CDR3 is CASTLMETQYF. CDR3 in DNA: TGCGCCAGCACCCTTATGGAGACCCAGTACTTC.

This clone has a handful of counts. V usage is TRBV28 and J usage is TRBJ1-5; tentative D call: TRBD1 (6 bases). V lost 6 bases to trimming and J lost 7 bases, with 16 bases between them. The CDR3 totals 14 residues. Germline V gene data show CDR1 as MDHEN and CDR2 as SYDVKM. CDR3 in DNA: TGTGCCAGCAGCCTGACAGGTGATCGACAGCCCCAGCATTTT. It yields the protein CASSLTGDRQPQHF. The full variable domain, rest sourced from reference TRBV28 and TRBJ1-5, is DVKVTQSSRYLVKRTGEKVFLECVQDMDHENMFWYRQDPGLGLRLIYFSYDVKMKEKGDIPEGYSVSREKKERFSLILESASTNQTSMYLCASSLTGDRQPQHFGDGTRLSIL.

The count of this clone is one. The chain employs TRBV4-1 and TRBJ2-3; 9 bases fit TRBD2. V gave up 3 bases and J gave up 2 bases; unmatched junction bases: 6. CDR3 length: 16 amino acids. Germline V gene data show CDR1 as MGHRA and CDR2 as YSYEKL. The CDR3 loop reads CASSQVRLADTDTQYF. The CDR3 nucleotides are TGCGCCAGCAGCCAGGTTCGACTAGCGGACACAGATACGCAGTATTTT.

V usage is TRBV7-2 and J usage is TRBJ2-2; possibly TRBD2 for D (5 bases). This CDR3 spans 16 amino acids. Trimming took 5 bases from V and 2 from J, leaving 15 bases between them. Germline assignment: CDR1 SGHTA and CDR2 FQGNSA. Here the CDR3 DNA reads TGTGCCAGCAGCCCCCTTGGACTGAAAAACACCGGGGAGCTGTTTTTT. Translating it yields CASSPLGLKNTGELFF.